The next 27 T cell receptor beta chains were all read from a single sample in a study of cytomegalovirus exposure and HLA in healthy donors. In the PCR, 60 Vbeta and 13 Jbeta primers were used. Only in-frame clones appear in the TCRdb table, and some are missing; sequencing was by immunoSEQ multiplex PCR. The repertoire includes 140,000 to 150,000 clones, more than 75% of them detected once, and 2.5% to 3.5% sits in the top ten. Sequenced input: PBMCs. The source is a female donor in good health and CMV-seronegative.

The chain uses TRBV9 and TRBJ1-3; D remains ambiguous. The ends were cut back, 3 bases at V and 0 bases at J, with 10 bases in the middle. Germline V gene data show CDR1 as SGDLS and CDR2 as YYNGEE. The CDR3 totals 15 residues. CDR3 sequence (DNA): TGTGCCAGCAGCGAGGACGGGATCTCTGGAAACACCATATATTTT. Its translation is CASSEDGISGNTIYF.

The chain combines TRBV5-1 with TRBJ2-3, with 8 positions matching TRBD2. V lost 2 bases to trimming and J lost 6 bases; unmatched junction nucleotides: 8. From germline, CDR1 is SGHRS and CDR2 YFSETQ. The CDR3 sequence is 15 residues long. The CDR3 nucleotides read TGCGCCAGCAGCTTCCCCCCCAGCGGGAGTGATACGCAGTATTTT. Its translation: CASSFPPSGSDTQYF.

The CDR3 DNA sequence: TGTGCCAGCAGCTTAGACCGGGGGCGGGGGAATGAAAAACTGTTTTTT. Its protein is CASSLDRGRGNEKLFF. V usage is TRBV11-2 and J usage is TRBJ1-4; tentatively, D is TRBD1 (6 bases). V was clipped by 0 bases and J by 5 bases, with 13 bases between them. CDR1 is SGHAT and CDR2 is FQNNGV in the germline V gene. CDR3 length equals 16 residues.

The chain has TRBV7-9 and TRBJ2-7; possibly TRBD2 for D (6 bases). The CDR3 has 15 residues. V was trimmed by 5 bases and J by 0 bases, leaving 14 bases between them. Germline V gene data show CDR1 as SEHNR and CDR2 as FQNEAQ (reference sequence). CDR3 in DNA: TGTGCCAGCAGCAAACGGGACTTAAGCTCCTACGAGCAGTACTTC. Its protein product is CASSKRDLSSYEQYF. The full variable domain, rest sourced from reference TRBV7-9 and TRBJ2-7, is DTGVSQNPRHKITKRGQNVTFRCDPISEHNRLYWYRQTLGQGPEFLTYFQNEAQLEKSRLLSDRFSAERPKGSFSTLEIQRTEQGDSAMYLCASSKRDLSSYEQYFGPGTRLTVT.

This chain connects TRBV29-1 to TRBJ1-4; 10 bases fit TRBD1. Germline V gene lookup returns CDR1 SQVTM and CDR2 ANQGSEA. CDR3 length equals 13 residues. Trimming cost V 7 bases and J 5 bases; bases outside gene matches: 4. The chain's CDR3 is CSARQGANEKLFF. DNA for the CDR3: TGCAGCGCCCGACAGGGGGCGAATGAAAAACTGTTTTTT.

The chain carries TRBV5-1 and TRBJ1-1, with 7 bases matching TRBD1. The trim removed 0 bases at V and 1 base at J, leaving 0 bases unmatched. The germline gives CDR1 SGHRS, CDR2 YFSETQ. The length of the CDR3 is 14 residues. CDR3 in DNA: TGCGCCAGCAGCTTGGGGACAGGGAACACTGAAGCTTTCTTT. This sequence encodes CASSLGTGNTEAFF.

The rearrangement uses TRBV4-2 and TRBJ1-2; TRBD1 agrees at 12 bases. V lost 0 bases and J lost 3; bases outside the gene matches: 5. The CDR3 runs 17 residues. Germline V CDR1 and CDR2: LGHNA, YNFKEQ. The CDR3 here is CASSQDAGTGGDYGYTF. The CDR3 DNA sequence: TGTGCCAGCAGCCAAGATGCAGGGACAGGGGGCGACTATGGCTACACCTTC.

This chain connects TRBV18 to TRBJ2-1; D might be TRBD1 (5 bases). With 6 bases removed from V and 5 bases from J, the gap between germline ends came to 14 bases. CDR3 length: 14 residues. The V gene's germline CDR1 is KGHSH and CDR2 LQKENI. For the CDR3, the DNA is TGTGCCAGCTCCCAGGGTGGGTTGAACAATGAGCAGTTCTTC. It encodes CASSQGGLNNEQFF.

A few counts support this clone. The J gene is TRBJ1-6, the V gene TRBV6-1; weak D call: TRBD1 (6 bases). Trimming pared 4 bases from V and 5 bases from J, leaving 9 bases between. The CDR3 length is 14 residues. In germline, CDR1 is MNHNS, CDR2 SASEGT. Written as DNA, the CDR3 is TGTGCCAGCAGTGCGACAGGAGATAATTCACCCCTCCACTTT. It is translated as CASSATGDNSPLHF.

The table lists this clone with a few counts. The identical CDR3 is also encoded by other nucleotide sequences in the sample. This chain joins TRBV10-3 and TRBJ1-2; 7 bases align to TRBD1. Germline loops: CDR1 ENHRY, CDR2 SYGVKD. Losses at the gene ends were 0 bases for V and 2 bases for J; bases not matched to a gene: 0. There are 14 residues in the CDR3. The CDR3 region is CAISESRGNYGYTF. CDR3 bases: TGTGCCATCAGTGAGTCCAGGGGGAACTATGGCTACACCTTC.

The genes are TRBV15 and TRBJ1-2; the D is unclear. Germline-derived CDR1 and CDR2 are LNHNV and YYDKDF (reference sequence). The germline V and J ends were trimmed by 0 bases and 4 bases, with 15 bases remaining between them. There are 16 residues in the CDR3. Written as DNA, the CDR3 is TGTGCCACCAGCAGAGATCGTATACCACCACTCTATGGCTACACCTTC. Amino acid sequence: CATSRDRIPPLYGYTF.

This chain links TRBV28 with TRBJ2-5; 9 bases agree with TRBD1. CDR3 length: 16 residues. V lost 6 bases and J lost 3; bases outside the gene matches: 11. Per the germline V gene, CDR1 is MDHEN and CDR2 is SYDVKM. The CDR3 protein is CASRYAGTGNEETQYF. The CDR3 DNA reads TGTGCCAGCAGATATGCCGGGACAGGGAATGAAGAGACCCAGTACTTC. The variable domain in full, completed from reference TRBV28 and TRBJ2-5, reads DVKVTQSSRYLVKRTGEKVFLECVQDMDHENMFWYRQDPGLGLRLIYFSYDVKMKEKGDIPEGYSVSREKKERFSLILESASTNQTSMYLCASRYAGTGNEETQYFGPGTRLLVL.

CDR3 in amino acids: CASSPLSMGGGINSYNSPLHF. The CDR3 bases are TGTGCCAGCTCACCCCTTTCGATGGGGGGGGGAATCAACTCCTATAATTCACCCCTCCACTTT. This chain connects TRBV18 to TRBJ1-6; D perhaps matches TRBD1 (5 bases). The CDR3 sequence is 21 residues long. The V end was cut by 3 bases, the J end by 0 bases, with 24 bases between. CDR1 and CDR2 from the germline V gene are KGHSH and LQKENI. The variable domain in full, with the rest retrieved from reference TRBV18 and TRBJ1-6, is NAGVMQNPRHLVRRRGQEARLRCSPMKGHSHVYWYRQLPEEGLKFMVYLQKENIIDESGMPKERFSAEFPKEGPSILRIQQVVRGDSAAYFCASSPLSMGGGINSYNSPLHFGNGTRLTVT.

The V and J genes are TRBV5-4 and TRBJ1-2, with D unclear. CDR1 and CDR2 (germline): SGHNT, YYREEE (reference sequence). CDR3 size: 15 residues. V shed 3 bases and J shed 0 bases, with 12 bases lying between them. The DNA of the CDR3 is TGTGCCAGCAGCTCAACGAGGAGACCTAACTATGGCTACACCTTC. This sequence encodes CASSSTRRPNYGYTF. Looking up the rest from reference TRBV5-4 and TRBJ1-2 gives the full variable domain: ETGVTQSPTHLIKTRGQQVTLRCSSQSGHNTVSWYQQALGQGPQFIFQYYREEENGRGNFPPRFSGLQFPNYSSELNVNALELDDSALYLCASSSTRRPNYGYTFGSGTRLTVV.

Note on this clone: One junction end disagrees with the germline gene, perhaps due to a read error. DNA of the CDR3: TGTGCTAGCAGCTTAGCGGTCGAGTACGAGCAGTTCTTC. It encodes CASSLAVEYEQFF. The chain has TRBV7-7 and TRBJ2-1; TRBD2 is a possible D gene (6 bases). The length of the CDR3 is 13 residues. CDR1 is SSHAT and CDR2 is FNYEAQ in the germline V gene (reference sequence).

This clone occurred a few times. The chain carries TRBV11-2 and TRBJ1-1; 7 nucleotides match TRBD1. The CDR3 covers 12 residues. The junction had 2 bases not matched to a gene; V was cut back by 5 bases and J by 5 bases. Germline V gene sequence: CDR1 SGHAT, CDR2 FQNNGV. The CDR3 bases are TGTGCCAGCAGCCGGGGACAGACTGAAGCTTTCTTT. It yields the protein CASSRGQTEAFF.

This clone was seen a single time. Other DNA sequences in this specimen translate into the identical CDR3. J is TRBJ1-4 and V is TRBV4-1; 8 bases agree with TRBD1. Looked up from germline, CDR1 is MGHRA and CDR2 is YSYEKL. J lost 5 bases, V lost 2 bases, and 4 bases had no gene match. This CDR3 has 15 amino acids. CDR3 nucleotide sequence: TGCGCCAGCAGCCAACCGGACAGGGACAATGAAAAACTGTTTTTT. This translates into CASSQPDRDNEKLFF.

The chain recombines TRBV28 with TRBJ2-2, with D perhaps matching TRBD1 (7 bases). V lost 3 bases to trimming and J lost 0 bases, with 11 bases between them. The CDR3 is made up of 16 amino acids. Germline CDR1 and CDR2: MDHEN and SYDVKM. The CDR3, as DNA: TGTGCCAGCAGTTTGGGCAGGGGGGCGAACACCGGGGAGCTGTTTTTT. It encodes CASSLGRGANTGELFF. The complete variable domain, with remaining parts taken from reference TRBV28 and TRBJ2-2, reads DVKVTQSSRYLVKRTGEKVFLECVQDMDHENMFWYRQDPGLGLRLIYFSYDVKMKEKGDIPEGYSVSREKKERFSLILESASTNQTSMYLCASSLGRGANTGELFFGEGSRLTVL.

About this clone itself: In this CDR3 the conserved last residue, phenylalanine or tryptophan, is missing, so a read error is likely. The gene calls are TRBV27 and TRBJ2-7; 15 bases align to TRBD2. There are 21 residues in the CDR3. CDR1 is MNHEY and CDR2 is SMNVEV in the germline V gene (reference sequence). The J segment lost 4 bases and the V segment lost 5 bases, leaving 21 bases of the junction unmatched. The CDR3 DNA is TGTGCCAGCAGTGCTCGACCAGGGGCCACGGGACTAGCGGGAGGAACATACGAGCAGTACCTC. Translated: CASSARPGATGLAGGTYEQYL.

The CDR3 DNA reads as TGCAGCGCCAGAGCCACGACATTTGCCAAAAACATTCAGTACTTC. It yields the protein CSARATTFAKNIQYF. The genes are TRBV29-1 and TRBJ2-4; D gene uncertain. Germline V lookup: CDR1 SQVTM, CDR2 ANQGSEA. V lost 7 bases and J 1 base, leaving 17 bases between the germline ends. This CDR3 is 15 amino acids long.

The chain uses TRBV19 and TRBJ1-1, with D perhaps matching TRBD1 (5 bases). Germline CDR1 and CDR2: LNHDA and SQIVND (reference sequence). Trimming removed 10 bases from V and 0 bases from J, with 12 bases in between. The CDR3 loop spans 13 amino acids. The CDR3 bases are TGTGCCACTAGACAGCAAATGAACACTGAAGCTTTCTTT. This codes for CATRQQMNTEAFF.

V is TRBV18 and J is TRBJ2-6; D might be TRBD2 (6 bases). The CDR3 runs to 18 residues. V lost 0 bases to trimming and J lost 0 bases, with 12 bases between them. Germline V CDR1 and CDR2: KGHSH, LQKENI. The DNA for the CDR3 is TGTGCCAGCTCACCACCTTGGGACTTTACCTCTGGGGCCAACGTCCTGACTTTC. This encodes CASSPPWDFTSGANVLTF. The full variable domain, in which reference TRBV18 and TRBJ2-6 provide the parts outside the CDR3, is NAGVMQNPRHLVRRRGQEARLRCSPMKGHSHVYWYRQLPEEGLKFMVYLQKENIIDESGMPKERFSAEFPKEGPSILRIQQVVRGDSAAYFCASSPPWDFTSGANVLTFGAGSRLTVL.

This clone occurred once. This chain uses TRBV28 with TRBJ1-3; D uncertain. This CDR3 has 15 residues. Germline V lookup: CDR1 MDHEN, CDR2 SYDVKM. V was cut by 4 bases and J by 0 bases, with 10 bases left in between. The CDR3 nucleotides are TGTGCCAGCAGTTCCCCGAGGGTCTCTGGAAACACCATATATTTT. It yields the protein CASSSPRVSGNTIYF.

The V gene is TRBV11-3, the J gene TRBJ2-3, with 8 bases aligning to TRBD1. The germline V gene encodes CDR1 SGHNT and CDR2 YENEEA. This CDR3 spans 15 amino acids. V lost 5 bases, J lost 4 bases, and 8 bases stayed unmatched. CDR3 sequence reads: CASSPPGGEADTQYF. As DNA, the CDR3 is TGTGCCAGCAGCCCCCCAGGGGGCGAGGCAGATACGCAGTATTTT.

V and J are TRBV28 and TRBJ2-7; unclear D gene. Trimming shortened V by 6 bases and J by 3 bases, and 6 bases separated the two germline ends. CDR3 size: 11 residues. Per germline, CDR1 MDHEN and CDR2 SYDVKM. The CDR3 is CASRHGYEQYF. The CDR3 bases are TGTGCCAGCAGGCACGGCTACGAGCAGTACTTC. Supplemented by reference TRBV28 and TRBJ2-7, the full variable domain reads DVKVTQSSRYLVKRTGEKVFLECVQDMDHENMFWYRQDPGLGLRLIYFSYDVKMKEKGDIPEGYSVSREKKERFSLILESASTNQTSMYLCASRHGYEQYFGPGTRLTVT.

This sequence joins TRBV9 and TRBJ2-3; 7 bases align to TRBD2. CDR1 and CDR2 (germline): SGDLS, YYNGEE. The V segment lost 8 bases and the J segment 6 bases; nucleotides outside the gene matches: 6. This CDR3 spans 12 amino acids. CDR3 residues: CASGGGRDTQYF. The CDR3 coding sequence is TGTGCCAGTGGGGGGGGGAGGGATACGCAGTATTTT.

V usage is TRBV7-2 and J usage is TRBJ2-1, with 12 bases identical to TRBD2. Trimming removed 6 bases from V and 4 bases from J; junction bases left unmatched: 4. CDR1 and CDR2 from the germline V gene are SGHTA and FQGNSA. The length of the CDR3 is 15 residues. CDR3 sequence: CASRVTSGGYNEQFF. For the CDR3, the DNA is TGTGCCAGCAGGGTAACTAGCGGGGGGTACAATGAGCAGTTCTTC.